A single sample is the source of the 29 T cell receptor beta chains below, sequenced in a study of early T cells in non-severe SARS-CoV-2 infection. TCRdb processed the 5' RACE reads anew with MiXCR; each CDR3 protein has one entry. The sample has tens of thousands of distinct CDR3 sequences, 11% seen once. Source material: whole blood. These receptors were taken from an adult who was a healthcare worker with PCR-confirmed SARS-CoV-2 infection or an uninfected control (not recorded which).

V is TRBV24-1 and J is TRBJ2-7, with D perhaps matching TRBD1 or TRBD2 (5 bases each). Trimming removed 1 base at V and 5 bases at J, with 23 bases between. Germline V gives CDR1 KGHDR, CDR2 SFDVKD. This CDR3 has 18 residues. The CDR3 is CATSDLRDLVGPPHEQYF. Written as DNA, the CDR3 is TGTGCCACCAGTGATTTACGGGACCTAGTGGGACCCCCCCACGAGCAGTACTTC.

This chain links TRBV11-2 with TRBJ2-7; 7 positions match TRBD2. CDR3 length: 17 residues. Germline V gene sequence: CDR1 SGHAT, CDR2 FQNNGV. Germline trimming cut 5 bases from V and 2 bases from J; bases unmatched to any gene: 15. The CDR3 DNA sequence: TGTGCCAGCAGCAAGGCCCGGCGGCGGGAGTTCCCCTACGAGCAGTACTTC. Encoded protein: CASSKARRREFPYEQYF. Looking up the rest from reference TRBV11-2 and TRBJ2-7 gives the full variable domain: EAGVAQSPRYKIIEKRQSVAFWCNPISGHATLYWYQQILGQGPKLLIQFQNNGVVDDSQLPKDRFSAERLKGVDSTLKIQPAKLEDSAVYLCASSKARRREFPYEQYFGPGTRLTVT.

This clonotype was picked up many times. The V and J genes are TRBV7-9 and TRBJ2-2; D unresolved. The CDR3 contains 15 residues. The V gene's germline CDR1 is SEHNR and CDR2 FQNEAQ (reference sequence). V was trimmed by 5 bases and J by 5 bases, leaving 15 bases between them. Here the CDR3 reads CASSERNGRTGELFF. The CDR3 DNA reads TGTGCCAGCAGCGAGAGGAACGGACGAACCGGGGAGCTGTTTTTT.

The genes are TRBV19 and TRBJ2-5; tentative D call: TRBD2 (6 bases). The germline V and J ends were trimmed by 1 base and 2 bases, with 14 bases remaining between them. Per germline, CDR1 LNHDA and CDR2 SQIVND (reference sequence). The CDR3 extends over 16 amino acids. The CDR3 DNA sequence: TGTGCCAGTAGTATAGCCCGGGGGAGTATACAAGAGACCCAGTACTTC. Residues: CASSIARGSIQETQYF. The full variable domain, its missing parts supplied by reference TRBV19 and TRBJ2-5, is DGGITQSPKYLFRKEGQNVTLSCEQNLNHDAMYWYRQDPGQGLRLIYYSQIVNDFQKGDIAEGYSVSREKKESFPLTVTSAQKNPTAFYLCASSIARGSIQETQYFGPGTRLLVL.

This clonotype was detected only a few times. This sequence joins TRBV2 and TRBJ1-5; D is ambiguous. This CDR3 region has 17 residues. Germline V gene lookup returns CDR1 SNHLY and CDR2 FYNNEI. V was trimmed by 6 bases and J by 3 bases, leaving 21 bases between them. CDR3 nucleotides: TGTGCCAGCAGCGGACCCGCCGTGTCTTTAAACAATCAGCCCCAGCATTTT. The encoded protein is CASSGPAVSLNNQPQHF.

V gene TRBV29-1 combines with J gene TRBJ2-1; the D call may be TRBD1 or TRBD2 (5 bases each). The length of the CDR3 is 15 residues. Germline CDR1 and CDR2: SQVTM and ANQGSEA. The V gene lost 6 bases and the J gene lost 11 bases, with 26 bases spanning the gap. This chain's CDR3 is CSVSVGTHTFAQQFF. The CDR3 DNA follows: TGCAGCGTCTCAGTAGGGACCCACACTTTTGCCCAGCAGTTCTTC.

This clonotype was recorded a few times. The gene calls are TRBV14 and TRBJ2-7; no reliable D call. The ends were cut back, 1 base at V and 4 bases at J, with 14 bases in the middle. CDR1 is SGHDN, CDR2 FVKESK, per germline. This CDR3 is 15 amino acids long. CDR3 in amino acids: CASSQGTTDWYEQYF. Written as DNA, the CDR3 is TGTGCCAGCAGCCAAGGGACCACAGATTGGTACGAGCAGTACTTC.

This clonotype was detected only a few times. The DNA for the CDR3 is TGCAGCGTAACAGCGGGGGACGACTATGGCTACACCTTC. Protein sequence: CSVTAGDDYGYTF. This chain connects TRBV29-1 to TRBJ1-2, with a tentative D call TRBD1 (5 bases). The CDR3 totals 13 residues. Between the trimmed V and J ends, which lost 6 bases and 3 bases, there was a span of 14 bases. Germline lookup yields CDR1 SQVTM and CDR2 ANQGSEA. Complete variable domain (other parts from reference TRBV29-1 and TRBJ1-2): SAVISQKPSRDICQRGTSLTIQCQVDSQVTMMFWYRQQPGQSLTLIATANQGSEATYESGFVIDKFPISRPNLTFSTLTVSNMSPEDSSIYLCSVTAGDDYGYTFGSGTRLTVV.

The V and J genes are TRBV24-1 and TRBJ2-1; D is perhaps TRBD2 (5 bases). This CDR3 comprises 13 residues. The V gene lost 8 bases and the J gene lost 10 bases, with 17 bases spanning the gap. Germline V gene sequence: CDR1 KGHDR, CDR2 SFDVKD. The CDR3 is CATTGTRPKEQFF. The CDR3 DNA reads as TGTGCCACCACGGGAACTAGACCCAAAGAGCAGTTCTTC.

This clonotype was seen a few times. This chain joins TRBV2 and TRBJ1-6; D is perhaps TRBD1 (6 bases). CDR3 size: 15 residues. The germline gives CDR1 SNHLY, CDR2 FYNNEI. With 3 bases removed from V and 7 bases from J, the gap between germline ends came to 13 bases. As DNA, the CDR3 is TGTGCCAGCAGTGAGTTAGGGGGGCGGAATTCACCCCTCCACTTT. Protein: CASSELGGRNSPLHF.

V and J are TRBV20-1 and TRBJ2-5; D gene ambiguous. Germline CDR1 DFQATT, CDR2 SNEGSKA (reference sequence). The CDR3 spans 11 residues. Trimming cost V 3 bases and J 5 bases, with 7 bases left between them. The CDR3: CSARIVETQYF. The CDR3 DNA is TGCAGTGCTAGGATTGTTGAGACCCAGTACTTC.

This clonotype was found a few times. The rearrangement links TRBV11-2 to TRBJ2-1, with TRBD2 matching over 13 bases. CDR1 is SGHAT and CDR2 is FQNNGV in the germline V gene. The V and J ends lost 3 bases and 7 bases, in that order; junction bases with no gene match: 3. This CDR3 region has 15 residues. The CDR3 nucleotides are TGTGCCAGCAGCTTGGGACTAGCGGGACGAAATGAGCAGTTCTTC. Protein: CASSLGLAGRNEQFF.

The chain recombines TRBV6-4 with TRBJ2-3, with unresolved D. Trimming removed 2 bases at V and 0 bases at J, with 3 bases between. Per the germline V gene, CDR1 is MRHNA and CDR2 is SNTAGT. CDR3 length: 13 residues. The DNA of the CDR3 is TGTGCCAGCAGTGACACTAGCACAGATACGCAGTATTTT. Translated, it gives CASSDTSTDTQYF.

In its sample, this clonotype was seen a few times. The V and J genes are TRBV18 and TRBJ2-7; D gene unclear. Per germline, CDR1 KGHSH and CDR2 LQKENI. V lost 3 bases and J 6 bases, leaving 12 bases between the germline ends. The CDR3 loop spans 13 amino acids. CDR3 coding DNA: TGTGCCAGCTCACCCTCATCCGGCGGCGAGCAGTACTTC. Its protein is CASSPSSGGEQYF.

The table lists this clonotype with a few counts. The chain carries TRBV7-2 and TRBJ2-1, with D maybe TRBD2 (5 bases). The CDR3 consists of 17 residues. Germline CDR1 reads SGHTA; CDR2 reads FQGNSA. V was shortened by 0 bases and J by 0 bases, with 12 bases between the two germline ends. The CDR3 DNA reads as TGTGCCAGCAGCTTAGCCCGGGGATTGAGCTCCTACAATGAGCAGTTCTTC. As protein: CASSLARGLSSYNEQFF.

The J gene is TRBJ2-2, the V gene TRBV7-6, with 12 bases fitting TRBD2. The germline gives CDR1 SGHVS, CDR2 FNYEAQ. This CDR3 has 18 amino acids. V shed 1 base and J 4 bases; nucleotides not matched to a gene: 7. The CDR3, as DNA: TGTGCCAGCAGCTTAGGACTAGCGGGAGTAAGGGCCACCGGGGAGCTGTTTTTT. Encoded protein: CASSLGLAGVRATGELFF. Together with reference TRBV7-6 and TRBJ2-2, the CDR3 gives the full variable domain: GAGVSQSPRYKVTKRGQDVALRCDPISGHVSLYWYRQALGQGPEFLTYFNYEAQQDKSGLPNDRFSAERPEGSISTLTIQRTEQRDSAMYRCASSLGLAGVRATGELFFGEGSRLTVL.

This clonotype was recorded at least ten times. The chain combines TRBV10-3 with TRBJ1-6, with D possibly being TRBD1 (6 bases). The germline V gene has CDR1 ENHRY and CDR2 SYGVKD. V lost 1 base, J lost 5 bases, and 15 bases lay in between. The CDR3 totals 17 residues. CDR3 region: CAISEFPDSANNSPLHF. CDR3 nucleotides: TGTGCCATCAGTGAGTTCCCGGACAGTGCCAATAATTCACCCCTCCACTTT.

This chain connects TRBV5-5 to TRBJ1-5; D unresolved. This CDR3 has 13 residues. Trimming cost V 0 bases and J 4 bases, with 5 bases left between them. Per the germline V gene, CDR1 is SGHKS and CDR2 is YYEKEE (reference sequence). As DNA, the CDR3 is TGTGCCAGCAGCTTGGACCCTAATCAGCCCCAGCATTTT. The encoded protein is CASSLDPNQPQHF.

V is TRBV12-3 or TRBV12-4 and J is TRBJ1-4; TRBD1 aligns across 10 bases. The CDR3 totals 17 residues. V shed 1 base and J 7 bases; nucleotides not matched to a gene: 9. CDR3 amino acids: CASSLETWGQGSEKLFF. Here the CDR3 DNA reads TGTGCCAGCAGTTTAGAGACGTGGGGACAGGGGTCTGAAAAACTGTTTTTT.

The chain links TRBV3-1 to TRBJ2-3; 11 bases are a match to TRBD2. CDR3 size: 13 residues. CDR1 LGHDT and CDR2 YNNKEL come from the germline V gene (reference sequence). Trimming at V came to 8 bases and at J to 5 bases, leaving 3 bases not matched to a gene. The CDR3 spells CASVTSGGDTQYF. The CDR3 DNA sequence: TGTGCCAGCGTCACTAGCGGGGGAGATACGCAGTATTTT.

This clonotype has only a few counts. J is TRBJ2-2 and V is TRBV11-2; TRBD2 matches at 10 bases. The CDR3 extends over 17 amino acids. Germline assignment: CDR1 SGHAT and CDR2 FQNNGV. V lost 5 bases to trimming and J lost 4 bases; unmatched junction nucleotides: 10. This CDR3 is CASSPLFQREGTGELFF. The CDR3 coding sequence is TGTGCCAGCAGCCCATTGTTCCAGCGGGAGGGCACCGGGGAGCTGTTTTTT. Full variable domain (missing parts from reference TRBV11-2 and TRBJ2-2): EAGVAQSPRYKIIEKRQSVAFWCNPISGHATLYWYQQILGQGPKLLIQFQNNGVVDDSQLPKDRFSAERLKGVDSTLKIQPAKLEDSAVYLCASSPLFQREGTGELFFGEGSRLTVL.

The rearrangement joins TRBV7-9 to TRBJ2-3, with TRBD2 identical over 12 bases. V shed 4 bases, J shed 6 bases, and the junction held 5 bases outside the gene matches. Germline values: CDR1 SEHNR, CDR2 FQNEAQ (reference sequence). This CDR3 is 15 amino acids long. CDR3 nucleotide sequence: TGTGCCAGCAGCTCCACTAGCGGGAGGTTGGATACGCAGTATTTT. It encodes CASSSTSGRLDTQYF.

The J gene is TRBJ2-7, the V gene TRBV20-1, with 7 nucleotides matching TRBD2. The CDR3 extends over 13 amino acids. V trimming: 0 bases; J trimming: 4 bases; junction bases outside the gene matches: 3. CDR1 DFQATT and CDR2 SNEGSKA come from the germline V gene (reference sequence). The CDR3 protein is CSAREGGSYEQYF. CDR3 nucleotide sequence: TGCAGTGCTAGAGAGGGGGGGAGTTACGAGCAGTACTTC.

The gene calls are TRBV7-2 and TRBJ1-1; the D is unclear. Between the trimmed V and J ends, which lost 1 base and 11 bases, there was a span of 11 bases. The CDR3 has 12 residues. In germline, CDR1 is SGHTA, CDR2 FQGNSA. The CDR3 coding sequence is TGTGCCAGCAGCTTAGAGCCGCAGGAGGCTTTCTTT. Translated, it gives CASSLEPQEAFF.

This chain uses TRBV15 with TRBJ2-2; possible D gene TRBD1, 7 bases. V was clipped by 3 bases and J by 5 bases, with 16 bases between them. This CDR3 contains 16 residues. Germline CDR1 and CDR2: LNHNV and YYDKDF (reference sequence). The CDR3 reads CATSSGGAGGTGELFF. As DNA, the CDR3 is TGTGCCACCAGCAGCGGCGGGGCAGGGGGAACCGGGGAGCTGTTTTTT. Supplemented by reference TRBV15 and TRBJ2-2, the full variable domain reads DAMVIQNPRYQVTQFGKPVTLSCSQTLNHNVMYWYQQKSSQAPKLLFHYYDKDFNNEADTPDNFQSRRPNTSFCFLDIRSPGLGDTAMYLCATSSGGAGGTGELFFGEGSRLTVL.

The chain uses TRBV20-1 and TRBJ2-1; 10 bases fit TRBD2. CDR3 length equals 15 residues. Germline values: CDR1 DFQATT, CDR2 SNEGSKA (reference sequence). With V trimmed by 7 bases and J by 6 bases, 12 bases remained unmatched. The CDR3 DNA reads TGCAGTGAAACAGCGGGAGGGCCAGAGGGCAATGAGCAGTTCTTC. Protein: CSETAGGPEGNEQFF.

This clonotype has only a few counts. The chain carries TRBV12-5 and TRBJ2-5, with D perhaps TRBD1 (5 bases). The germline CDR1 and CDR2 sequences are LGHNT and FRNRAP. Trimming took off 0 bases at V and 1 base at J, with 9 bases between the two ends. This CDR3 comprises 15 residues. For the CDR3, the DNA is TGTGCTAGTGGTTTGGTACGACAGACCCAAGAGACCCAGTACTTC. Protein sequence: CASGLVRQTQETQYF.

This clonotype was detected ten times or more. The chain has TRBV20-1 and TRBJ2-7; D is uncertain. Between the trimmed V and J ends, which lost 4 bases and 3 bases, there was a span of 10 bases. CDR1 is DFQATT, CDR2 SNEGSKA, per germline (reference sequence). The length of the CDR3 is 12 residues. CDR3 loop: CSANPYHYEQYF. CDR3 DNA sequence: TGCAGTGCTAACCCCTACCACTACGAGCAGTACTTC.

This clonotype was found a few times. The chain carries TRBV28 and TRBJ2-7; possibly TRBD1 or TRBD2 for D (6 bases each). This CDR3 spans 15 amino acids. Trimming removed 3 bases at V and 0 bases at J, with 12 bases between. Germline lookup yields CDR1 MDHEN and CDR2 SYDVKM. In DNA form, the CDR3 reads TGTGCCAGCAGTTTCCGGGGGCTCCCCTCCTACGAGCAGTACTTC. This encodes CASSFRGLPSYEQYF. Filled out from reference TRBV28 and TRBJ2-7, the complete variable domain reads DVKVTQSSRYLVKRTGEKVFLECVQDMDHENMFWYRQDPGLGLRLIYFSYDVKMKEKGDIPEGYSVSREKKERFSLILESASTNQTSMYLCASSFRGLPSYEQYFGPGTRLTVT.